This T cell receptor beta chain was sequenced for a study of control samples from healthy donors and cancer patients. Assay: immunoSEQ multiplex PCR; the TCRdb copy retains only in-frame clones and omits some. The repertoire holds approximately 140,000 clones, about 90% seen once, with approximately 7% in the top ten. The CDR3 contains 13 residues. Between the trimmed V and J ends, which lost 5 bases and 0 bases, there was a span of 7 bases. Germline assignment: CDR1 MNHEY and CDR2 SMNVEV (reference sequence). The chain joins TRBV27 to TRBJ1-1, with D hard to call. This TCR was sampled from a man younger than 30 in good health. The sample comprised blood. The DNA for the CDR3 is TGTGCCAGCAGTCCCTCTCTGAACACTGAAGCTTTCTTT. Translated, it gives CASSPSLNTEAFF.